Following are 5 T cell receptor beta chains from one sample sequenced in a study of tumor-infiltrating lymphocytes in primary liver carcinoma. Co-extracting RNA and DNA was done with roughly 18-32 mg of unsorted bulk tissue as input. Constant-region priming of about 500 ng total RNA yielded TCR beta cDNA. Three-round nested multiplex PCR performed with slightly modified ARM-PCR produced the TCR beta libraries. TRBV1-TRBV30 forward and Cbeta reverse primers drove the first two roughly 11-cycle rounds. TCRdb processed the multiplex PCR reads anew with MiXCR; each CDR3 protein has one entry. The data contain fewer than 85,000 distinct CDR3 sequences, around 66% of them seen just once; the ten biggest clones take up approximately 26%. The specimen was tumor-adjacent normal liver tissue. These receptors were obtained from a man aged 40-50 years with primary liver carcinoma and hepatitis B virus infection.

Details on this clonotype: The junction does not match germline at one end; this may be a read error. V usage is TRBV29-1 and J usage is TRBJ2-1, with TRBD2 as a possible D gene (5 bases). The CDR3 covers 16 residues. Germline loops: CDR1 SQVTM, CDR2 ANQGSEA. Written as DNA, the CDR3 is TGTAGCGTCGCCACGCTTCGGCCCTGGTCCCGCCAAGAGCAGTCCTTC. Translated, it gives CSVATLRPWSRQEQSF.

Turning to this clonotype: This sequence may be a read error, since a much larger clone differs from it by one base. The chain is built from TRBV19 and TRBJ2-2; D possibly corresponds to TRBD1 (5 bases). Germline-derived CDR1 and CDR2 are LNHDA and SQIVND (reference sequence). The CDR3 is made up of 14 amino acids. For the CDR3, the DNA is TGTGTCAGTAGTATTTCTCCAGGGTCCGGGGAGCTGTTTTTT. This codes for CVSSISPGSGELFF.

This clonotype was seen a handful of times. A junction end diverges from the germline sequence, so it may reflect a read error. V usage is TRBV6-1 and J usage is TRBJ1-1; 9 positions match TRBD1. Per germline, CDR1 MNHNS and CDR2 SASEGT. This CDR3 contains 12 residues. CDR3 nucleotide sequence: TGTGCCAGCGGGACAGGGTGGACTGAAGCTATCTTT. Encoded protein: CASGTGWTEAIF.

CDR3 DNA sequence: TGTGCCAGCAGTGCCAGGGAGGATCAGCCCCAGCATTTT. Translated, it gives CASSAREDQPQHF. V gene TRBV6-1 combines with J gene TRBJ1-5; D is possibly TRBD1 (5 bases). Germline V lookup: CDR1 MNHNS, CDR2 SASEGT. V was shortened by 4 bases and J by 5 bases, with 9 bases between the two germline ends. This CDR3 region has 13 residues.

Concerning this clonotype itself: The junction shows a germline mismatch at one end, possibly a read error. The rearrangement uses TRBV4-2 and TRBJ1-3, with TRBD1 as a possible D gene (5 bases). Germline CDR1 is LGHNA and CDR2 is YNFKEQ. This CDR3 region has 16 residues. CDR3 nucleotide sequence: TGTGCCAGCAACCAATTCACCGGGACGGTGGGAAACACGATATATTTT. Its translation: CASNQFTGTVGNTIYF.